The present TCR beta chain was sequenced within a study of beta chain features in type 1 diabetes. Across the whole study: Healthy donors, compared against patients, showed similar age, gender and cell yields. General study results and limits: The similarity of naive, central memory and Treg TCRB repertoires appeared greater among patients than among healthy donors.

Stem cell-like memory, regulatory, central memory and naive CD4+ cells were sorted via CD45RO/CCR7/CD25/CD127/CD95/CD27. Sequencing targeted expressed TCRB transcripts, as all isolated RNA had been reverse transcribed. Assay used: immunoSEQ multiplex PCR; TCRdb lists only in-frame clones, some missing. The sample has about 230,000 clones; 9.6% are singletons. The CDR3 is made up of 15 amino acids. The V and J ends lost 1 base and 3 bases respectively, with 11 bases between them. Germline V gene lookup returns CDR1 MNHEY and CDR2 SVGAGI. Note on this clone: No antigen is known for it.

The sample consisted of naive CD4+ T cells from blood. The receptor's source is a woman aged 18-29 years in good health. The chain carries TRBV6-5 and TRBJ2-3; TRBD2 is a possible D gene (5 bases). The CDR3 DNA reads TGTGCCAGCAGTTACTTGGGTCGGGAAACAGATACGCAGTATTTT. Translation: CASSYLGRETDTQYF.